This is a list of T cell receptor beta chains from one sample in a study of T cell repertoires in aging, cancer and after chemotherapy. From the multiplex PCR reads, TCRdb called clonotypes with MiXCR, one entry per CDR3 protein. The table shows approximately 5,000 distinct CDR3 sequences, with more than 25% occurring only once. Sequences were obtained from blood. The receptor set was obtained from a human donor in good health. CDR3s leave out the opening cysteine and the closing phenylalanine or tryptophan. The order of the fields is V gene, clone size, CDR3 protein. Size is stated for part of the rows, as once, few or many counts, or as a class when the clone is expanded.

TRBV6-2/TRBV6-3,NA,ASRTRGGSERLF
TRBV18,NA,ASSPRELSNTEAF
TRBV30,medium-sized,AWSPGESQPQH
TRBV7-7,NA,ASSLPAGELF
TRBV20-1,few,SAAAGGPHEQY
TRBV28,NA,ASTRQLNGSA
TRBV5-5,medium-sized,ASRGQGPTYEQY
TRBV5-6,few,ASSQAAGSTDTQY
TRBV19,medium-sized,ASSRGMNTEAF
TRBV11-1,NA,ASSERTGSETQY
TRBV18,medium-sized,ASSGAGDTEAF
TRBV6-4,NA,ASSDYDRGRWNTEAF
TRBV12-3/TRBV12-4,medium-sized,ASPLPSGDTNTGELF
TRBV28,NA,ASRITDTQY
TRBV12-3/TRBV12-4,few,ASSFSLGQDGKETQY
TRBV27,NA,ASSFGGHTEAF